This T cell receptor (beta chain) was retrieved from a study of T cells after yellow fever vaccination. MiXCR was run by TCRdb on the 5' RACE reads, yielding one entry per CDR3 protein. The sample records 120,000 to 150,000 distinct CDR3 sequences, roughly 8.2% being singletons. With regard to this clonotype: Its matching antigen is unknown.

V gave up 3 bases and J gave up 4 bases; unmatched junction bases: 4. This CDR3 has 16 residues. Germline values: CDR1 LGHNA, CDR2 YNFKEQ. Notes on the study in general: The bulk population could contribute abundant contaminating clonotypes to FACS-sorted repertoires.

The chain recombines TRBV4-2 with TRBJ2-3; TRBD2 matches 13 bases. The input for sequencing was CD4+ T cells sorted from PBMCs, taken 5 days after the yellow fever booster vaccination. The receptor was isolated from a man aged 30 to 45 who received the YFV17D yellow fever vaccine. DNA for the CDR3: TGTGCCAGCAGCCATGTTGGACTAGCGGGAGCAGATACGCAGTATTTT. Its protein product is CASSHVGLAGADTQYF.